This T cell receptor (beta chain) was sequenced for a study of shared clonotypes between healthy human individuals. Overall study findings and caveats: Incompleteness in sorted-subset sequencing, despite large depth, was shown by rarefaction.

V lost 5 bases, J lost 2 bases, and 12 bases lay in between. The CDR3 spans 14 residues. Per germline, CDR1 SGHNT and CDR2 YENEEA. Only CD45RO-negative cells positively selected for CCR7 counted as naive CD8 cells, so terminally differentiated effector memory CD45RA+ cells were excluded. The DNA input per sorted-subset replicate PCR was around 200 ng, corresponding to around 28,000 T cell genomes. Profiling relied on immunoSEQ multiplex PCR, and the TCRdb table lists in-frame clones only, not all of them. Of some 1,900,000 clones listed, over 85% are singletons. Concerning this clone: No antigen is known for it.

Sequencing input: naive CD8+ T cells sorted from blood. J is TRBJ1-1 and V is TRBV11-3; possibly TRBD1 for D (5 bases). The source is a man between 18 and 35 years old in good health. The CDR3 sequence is CASSPSGGNTEAFF. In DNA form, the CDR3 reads TGTGCCAGCAGCCCCTCGGGGGGAAACACTGAAGCTTTCTTT.